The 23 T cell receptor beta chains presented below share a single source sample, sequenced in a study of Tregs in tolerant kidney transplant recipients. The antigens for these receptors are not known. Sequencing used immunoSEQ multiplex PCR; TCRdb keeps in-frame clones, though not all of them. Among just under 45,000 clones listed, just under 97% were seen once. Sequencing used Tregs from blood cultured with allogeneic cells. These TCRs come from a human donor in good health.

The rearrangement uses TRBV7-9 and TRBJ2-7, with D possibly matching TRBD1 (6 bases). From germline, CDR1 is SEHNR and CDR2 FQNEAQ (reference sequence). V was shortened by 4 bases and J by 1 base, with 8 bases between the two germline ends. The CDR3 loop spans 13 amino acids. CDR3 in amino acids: CASSWTVSYEQYF. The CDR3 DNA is TGTGCCAGCAGCTGGACAGTTTCCTACGAGCAGTACTTC.

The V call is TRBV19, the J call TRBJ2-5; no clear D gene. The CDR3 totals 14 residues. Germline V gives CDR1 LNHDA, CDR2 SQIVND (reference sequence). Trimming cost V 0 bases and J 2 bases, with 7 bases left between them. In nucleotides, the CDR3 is TGTGCCAGTAGTATAGAGGGCAGTCAAGAGACCCAGTACTTC. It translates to CASSIEGSQETQYF.

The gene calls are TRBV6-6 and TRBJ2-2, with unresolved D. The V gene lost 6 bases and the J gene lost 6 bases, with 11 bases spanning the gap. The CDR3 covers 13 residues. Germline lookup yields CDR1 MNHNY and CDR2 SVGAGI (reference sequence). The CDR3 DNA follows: TGTGCCAGCAGCTCCGGGCCCCCCGGGGAGCTGTTTTTT. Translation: CASSSGPPGELFF.

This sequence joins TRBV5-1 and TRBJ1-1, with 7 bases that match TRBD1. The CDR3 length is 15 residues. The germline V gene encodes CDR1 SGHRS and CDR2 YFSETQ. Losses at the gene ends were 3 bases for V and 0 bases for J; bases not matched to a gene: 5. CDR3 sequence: CASSSRTGMNTEAFF. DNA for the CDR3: TGCGCCAGCAGCTCGCGGACAGGCATGAACACTGAAGCTTTCTTT.

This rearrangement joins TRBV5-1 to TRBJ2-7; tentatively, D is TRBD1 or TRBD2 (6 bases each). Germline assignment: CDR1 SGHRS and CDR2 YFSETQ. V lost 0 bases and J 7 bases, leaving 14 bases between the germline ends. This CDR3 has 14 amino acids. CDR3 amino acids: CASSLAGGIWEQYF. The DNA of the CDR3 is TGCGCCAGCAGCTTGGCCGGGGGCATTTGGGAGCAGTACTTC.

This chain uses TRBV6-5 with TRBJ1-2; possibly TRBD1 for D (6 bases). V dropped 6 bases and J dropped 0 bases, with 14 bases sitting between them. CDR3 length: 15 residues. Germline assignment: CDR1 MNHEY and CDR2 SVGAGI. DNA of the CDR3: TGTGCCAGCAGCTTACAGGGAGAGGCTAACTATGGCTACACCTTC. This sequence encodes CASSLQGEANYGYTF.

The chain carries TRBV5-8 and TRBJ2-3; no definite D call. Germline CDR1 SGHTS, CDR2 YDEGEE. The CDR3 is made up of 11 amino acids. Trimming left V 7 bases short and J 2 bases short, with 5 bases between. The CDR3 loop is CASGSTDTQYF. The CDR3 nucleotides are TGTGCCAGCGGATCCACAGATACGCAGTATTTT.

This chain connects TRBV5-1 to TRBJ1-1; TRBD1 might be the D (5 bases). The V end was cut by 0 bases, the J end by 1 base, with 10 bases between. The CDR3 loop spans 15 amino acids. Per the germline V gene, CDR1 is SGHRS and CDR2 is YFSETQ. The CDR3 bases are TGCGCCAGCAGCTTGGTAGGGACGGGGAACACTGAAGCTTTCTTT. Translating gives CASSLVGTGNTEAFF.

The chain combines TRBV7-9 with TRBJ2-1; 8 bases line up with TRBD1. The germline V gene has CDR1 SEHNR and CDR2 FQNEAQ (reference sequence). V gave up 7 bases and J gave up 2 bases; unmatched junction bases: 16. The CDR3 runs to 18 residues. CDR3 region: CASTYPAGQGPTYNEQFF. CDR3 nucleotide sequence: TGTGCCAGCACCTACCCAGCCGGACAGGGCCCGACCTACAATGAGCAGTTCTTC.

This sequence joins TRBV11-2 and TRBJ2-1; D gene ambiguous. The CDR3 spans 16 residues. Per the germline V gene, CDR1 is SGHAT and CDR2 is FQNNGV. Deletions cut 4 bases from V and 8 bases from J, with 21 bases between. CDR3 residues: CASSWLFFGTGHEQFF. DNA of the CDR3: TGTGCCAGCAGCTGGCTGTTCTTTGGCACCGGGCATGAGCAGTTCTTC.

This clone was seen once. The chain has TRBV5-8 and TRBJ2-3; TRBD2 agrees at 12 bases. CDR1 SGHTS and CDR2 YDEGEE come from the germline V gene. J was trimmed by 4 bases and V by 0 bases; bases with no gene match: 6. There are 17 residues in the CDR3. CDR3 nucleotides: TGTGCCAGCAGCTTGGCGAGACTAGCGGGAGTCTCAGATACGCAGTATTTT. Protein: CASSLARLAGVSDTQYF.

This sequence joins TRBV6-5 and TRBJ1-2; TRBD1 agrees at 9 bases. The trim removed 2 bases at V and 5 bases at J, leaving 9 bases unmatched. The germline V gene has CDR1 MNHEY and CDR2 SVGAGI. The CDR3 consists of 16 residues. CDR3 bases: TGTGCCAGCAGTTACCTCTCCGGGACAGGGATGTATGGCTACACCTTC. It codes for CASSYLSGTGMYGYTF.

The CDR3 is CASSLNTGNNSPLHF. In nucleotides, the CDR3 is TGTGCCAGCAGCTTAAACACAGGGAACAATTCACCCCTCCACTTT. The genes are TRBV7-3 and TRBJ1-6, with D perhaps TRBD1 (6 bases). This CDR3 has 15 residues. Germline V gene data show CDR1 as SGHTA and CDR2 as FQGTGA. V lost 1 base and J 7 bases, leaving 11 bases between the germline ends.

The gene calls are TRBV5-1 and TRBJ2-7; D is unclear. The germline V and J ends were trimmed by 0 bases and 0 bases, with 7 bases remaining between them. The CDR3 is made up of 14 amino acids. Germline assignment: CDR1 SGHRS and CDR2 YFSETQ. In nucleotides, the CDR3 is TGCGCCAGCAGCTTGGACGGTAGCTCCTACGAGCAGTACTTC. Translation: CASSLDGSSYEQYF. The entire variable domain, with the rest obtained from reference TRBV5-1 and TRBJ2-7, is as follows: KAGVTQTPRYLIKTRGQQVTLSCSPISGHRSVSWYQQTPGQGLQFLFEYFSETQRNKGNFPGRFSGRQFSNSRSEMNVSTLELGDSALYLCASSLDGSSYEQYFGPGTRLTVT.

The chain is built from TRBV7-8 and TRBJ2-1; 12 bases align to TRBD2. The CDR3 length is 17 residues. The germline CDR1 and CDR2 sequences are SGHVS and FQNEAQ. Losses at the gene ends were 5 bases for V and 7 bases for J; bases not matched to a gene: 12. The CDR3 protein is CASSLRPPGLAGNEQFF. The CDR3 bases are TGTGCCAGCAGCCTCCGCCCGCCGGGACTAGCGGGTAATGAGCAGTTCTTC.

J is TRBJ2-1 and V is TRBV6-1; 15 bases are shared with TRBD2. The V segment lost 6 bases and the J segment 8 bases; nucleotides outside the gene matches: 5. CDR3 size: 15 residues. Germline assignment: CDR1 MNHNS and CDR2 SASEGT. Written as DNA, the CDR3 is TGTGCCAGCAGAGGACTAGCGGGAGGGGTCGATGAGCAGTTCTTC. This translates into CASRGLAGGVDEQFF.

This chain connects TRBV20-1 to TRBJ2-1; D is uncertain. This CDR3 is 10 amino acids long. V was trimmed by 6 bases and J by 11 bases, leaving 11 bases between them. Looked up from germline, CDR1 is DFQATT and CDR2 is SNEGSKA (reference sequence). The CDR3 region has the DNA TGCAGTGCCGGCAGAACCCAGCAGTTCTTC. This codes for CSAGRTQQFF.

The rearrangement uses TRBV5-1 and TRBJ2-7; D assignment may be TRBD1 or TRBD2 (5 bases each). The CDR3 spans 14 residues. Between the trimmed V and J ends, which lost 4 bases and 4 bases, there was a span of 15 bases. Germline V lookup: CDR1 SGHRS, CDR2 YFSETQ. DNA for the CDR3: TGCGCCAGCAGCCCGGGACCACGGCTATACGAGCAGTACTTC. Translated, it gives CASSPGPRLYEQYF.

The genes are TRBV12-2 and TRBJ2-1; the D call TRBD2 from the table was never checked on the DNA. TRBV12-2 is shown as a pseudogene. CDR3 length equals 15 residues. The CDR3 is CASRFTSGGDNEQFF. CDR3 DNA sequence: TGTGCAAGTCGCTTCACTAGCGGGGGGGACAATGAGCAGTTCTTC.

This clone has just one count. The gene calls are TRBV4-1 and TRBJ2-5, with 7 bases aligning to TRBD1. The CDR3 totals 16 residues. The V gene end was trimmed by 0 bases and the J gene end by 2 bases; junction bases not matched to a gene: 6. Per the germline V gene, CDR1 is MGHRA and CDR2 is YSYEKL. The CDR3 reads CASSQEPARGQETQYF. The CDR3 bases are TGCGCCAGCAGCCAAGAACCGGCCAGGGGGCAAGAGACCCAGTACTTC.

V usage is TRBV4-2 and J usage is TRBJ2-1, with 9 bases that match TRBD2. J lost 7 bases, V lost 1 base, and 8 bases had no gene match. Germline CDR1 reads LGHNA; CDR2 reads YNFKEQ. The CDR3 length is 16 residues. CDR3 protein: CASSQGYSGSSNEQFF. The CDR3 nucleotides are TGTGCCAGCAGCCAAGGTTATAGCGGGAGTTCAAATGAGCAGTTCTTC.

CDR3 amino acids: CASTYGAGGYQPQHF. The CDR3 nucleotides are TGTGCCAGCACCTACGGAGCAGGGGGCTACCAGCCCCAGCATTTT. The chain recombines TRBV2 with TRBJ1-5, with 8 bases fitting TRBD1. The germline V gene has CDR1 SNHLY and CDR2 FYNNEI. V lost 7 bases and J lost 7; bases outside the gene matches: 12. The CDR3 sequence is 15 residues long.

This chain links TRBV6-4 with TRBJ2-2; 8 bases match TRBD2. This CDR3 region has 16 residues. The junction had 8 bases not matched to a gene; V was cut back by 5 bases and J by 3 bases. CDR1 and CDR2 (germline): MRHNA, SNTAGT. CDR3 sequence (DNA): TGTGCCAGCAGTCCTCTACCGGGGGGGGACACCGGGGAGCTGTTTTTT. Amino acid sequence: CASSPLPGGDTGELFF.